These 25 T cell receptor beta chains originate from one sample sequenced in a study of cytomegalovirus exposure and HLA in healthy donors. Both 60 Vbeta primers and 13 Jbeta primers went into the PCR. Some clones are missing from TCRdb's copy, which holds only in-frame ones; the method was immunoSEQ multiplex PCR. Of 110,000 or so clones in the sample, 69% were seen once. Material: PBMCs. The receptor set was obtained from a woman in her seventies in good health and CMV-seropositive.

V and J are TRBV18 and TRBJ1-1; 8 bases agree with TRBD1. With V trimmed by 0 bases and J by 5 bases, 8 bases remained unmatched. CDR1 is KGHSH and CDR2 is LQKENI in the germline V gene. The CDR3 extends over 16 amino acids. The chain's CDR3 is CASSPPGLQGETEAFF. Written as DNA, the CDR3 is TGTGCCAGCTCACCACCAGGGCTACAGGGGGAGACTGAAGCTTTCTTT.

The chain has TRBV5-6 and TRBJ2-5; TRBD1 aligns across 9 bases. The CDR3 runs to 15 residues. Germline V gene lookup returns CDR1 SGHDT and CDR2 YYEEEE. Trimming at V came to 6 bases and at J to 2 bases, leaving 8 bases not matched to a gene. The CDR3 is CASNVQGAGQETQYF. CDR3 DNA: TGTGCCAGCAATGTACAGGGGGCCGGTCAAGAGACCCAGTACTTC.

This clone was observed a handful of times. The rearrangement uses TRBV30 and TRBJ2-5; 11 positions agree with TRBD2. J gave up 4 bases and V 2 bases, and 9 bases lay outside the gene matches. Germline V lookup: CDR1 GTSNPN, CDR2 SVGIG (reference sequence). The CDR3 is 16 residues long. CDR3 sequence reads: CAWSTRLAGKAETQYF. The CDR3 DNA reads TGTGCCTGGAGTACCCGACTAGCGGGGAAGGCAGAGACCCAGTACTTC.

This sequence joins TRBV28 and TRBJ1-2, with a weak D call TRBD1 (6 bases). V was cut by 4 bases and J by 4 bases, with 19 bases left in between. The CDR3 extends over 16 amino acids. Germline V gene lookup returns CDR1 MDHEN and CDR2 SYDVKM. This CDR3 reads CASSSNLEGQIYGYTF. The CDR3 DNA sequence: TGTGCCAGCAGTTCCAACTTAGAAGGACAGATCTATGGCTACACCTTC.

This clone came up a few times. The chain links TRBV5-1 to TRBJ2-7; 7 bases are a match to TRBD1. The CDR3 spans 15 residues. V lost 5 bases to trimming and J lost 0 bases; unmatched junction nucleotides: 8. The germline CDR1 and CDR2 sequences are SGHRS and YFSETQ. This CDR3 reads CASRVGGGASYEQYF. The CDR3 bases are TGCGCCAGCAGGGTAGGGGGCGGTGCCTCCTACGAGCAGTACTTC.

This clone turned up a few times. CDR3 loop: CASSPGQGRTDTQYF. The CDR3 nucleotides are TGTGCCAGCAGTCCGGGACAGGGCCGCACAGATACGCAGTATTTT. The chain carries TRBV2 and TRBJ2-3; TRBD1 matches 9 bases. Looked up from germline, CDR1 is SNHLY and CDR2 is FYNNEI. J was trimmed by 1 base and V by 5 bases; bases with no gene match: 4. This CDR3 contains 15 residues.

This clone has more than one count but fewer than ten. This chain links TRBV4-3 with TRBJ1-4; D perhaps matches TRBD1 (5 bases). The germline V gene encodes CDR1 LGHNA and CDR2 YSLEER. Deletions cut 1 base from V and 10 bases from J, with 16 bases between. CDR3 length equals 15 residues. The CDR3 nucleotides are TGCGCCAGCAGCCAAGTGGTCGACGCGGGGCGAAAACTGTTTTTT. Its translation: CASSQVVDAGRKLFF.

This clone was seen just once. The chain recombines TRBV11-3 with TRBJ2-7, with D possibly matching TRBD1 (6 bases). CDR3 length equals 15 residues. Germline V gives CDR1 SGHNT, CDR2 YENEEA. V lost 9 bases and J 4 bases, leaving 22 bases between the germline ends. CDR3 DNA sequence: TGTGCCAGTACCCGCCCACAGGGTGACAGGTACGAGCAGTACTTC. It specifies CASTRPQGDRYEQYF.

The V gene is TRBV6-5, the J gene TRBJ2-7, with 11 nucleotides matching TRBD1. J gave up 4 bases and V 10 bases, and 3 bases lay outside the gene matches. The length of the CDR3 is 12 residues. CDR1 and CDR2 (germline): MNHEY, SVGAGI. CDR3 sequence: CATWDRGYEQYF. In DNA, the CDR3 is TGTGCCACCTGGGACAGGGGGTACGAGCAGTACTTC.

The CDR3 bases are TGTGCCAGCAGCATCGGGACTACCGCCTTTTACGAGCAGTACTTC. It translates to CASSIGTTAFYEQYF. This rearrangement joins TRBV5-6 to TRBJ2-7; 7 positions match TRBD2. CDR1 is SGHDT and CDR2 is YYEEEE in the germline V gene. J lost 4 bases, V lost 4 bases, and 11 bases had no gene match. The CDR3 contains 15 residues. Complete variable domain (other parts from reference TRBV5-6 and TRBJ2-7): DAGVTQSPTHLIKTRGQQVTLRCSPKSGHDTVSWYQQALGQGPQFIFQYYEEEERQRGNFPDRFSGHQFPNYSSELNVNALLLGDSALYLCASSIGTTAFYEQYFGPGTRLTVT.

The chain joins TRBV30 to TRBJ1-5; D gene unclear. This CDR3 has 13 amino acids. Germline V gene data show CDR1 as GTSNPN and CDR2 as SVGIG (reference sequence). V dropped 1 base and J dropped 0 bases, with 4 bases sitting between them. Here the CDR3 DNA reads TGTGCCTGGAGTGCCAATAGCAATCAGCCCCAGCATTTT. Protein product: CAWSANSNQPQHF.

The CDR3 here is CASMQGTSYEQYF. The CDR3 DNA follows: TGTGCCAGCATGCAGGGAACCTCCTACGAGCAGTACTTC. The rearrangement uses TRBV6-6 and TRBJ2-7; tentative D call: TRBD1 (5 bases). CDR3 length: 13 residues. V lost 7 bases and J lost 0, with 10 bases in between. Per the germline V gene, CDR1 is MNHNY and CDR2 is SVGAGI (reference sequence).

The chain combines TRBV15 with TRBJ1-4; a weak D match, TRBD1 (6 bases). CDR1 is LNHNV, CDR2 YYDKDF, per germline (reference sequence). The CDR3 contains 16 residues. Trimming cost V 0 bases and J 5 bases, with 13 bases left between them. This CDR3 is CATSRDGQRPNEKLFF. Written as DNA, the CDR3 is TGTGCCACCAGCAGAGATGGACAGCGACCAAATGAAAAACTGTTTTTT.

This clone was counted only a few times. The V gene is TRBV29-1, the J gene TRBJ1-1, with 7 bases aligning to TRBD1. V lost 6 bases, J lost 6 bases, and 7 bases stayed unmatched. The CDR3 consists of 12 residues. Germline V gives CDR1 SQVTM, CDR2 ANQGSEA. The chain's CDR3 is CSVTRQGSEAFF. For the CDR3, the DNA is TGCAGCGTCACACGACAGGGATCTGAAGCTTTCTTT.

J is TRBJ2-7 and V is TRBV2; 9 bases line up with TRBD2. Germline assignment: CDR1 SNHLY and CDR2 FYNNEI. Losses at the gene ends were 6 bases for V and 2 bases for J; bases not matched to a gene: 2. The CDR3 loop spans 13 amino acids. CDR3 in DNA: TGTGCCAGCAGCGCTAGCGGGGCCTACGAGCAGTACTTC. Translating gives CASSASGAYEQYF.

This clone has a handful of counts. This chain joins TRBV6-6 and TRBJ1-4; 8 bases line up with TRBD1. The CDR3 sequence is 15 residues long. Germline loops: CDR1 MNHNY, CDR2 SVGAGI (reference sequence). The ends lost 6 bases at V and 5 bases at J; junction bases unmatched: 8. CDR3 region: CASRFGQGLNEKLFF. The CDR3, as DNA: TGTGCCAGCAGGTTTGGACAGGGCCTCAATGAAAAACTGTTTTTT.

The CDR3 nucleotides read TGTGCCAGCAGCTTAACCGCTGGGGCTGGGGCGAATGAGCAGTTCTTC. It translates to CASSLTAGAGANEQFF. V is TRBV7-2 and J is TRBJ2-1; D might be TRBD1 (5 bases). The ends were cut back, 2 bases at V and 7 bases at J, with 18 bases in the middle. Looked up from germline, CDR1 is SGHTA and CDR2 is FQGNSA. The CDR3 extends over 16 amino acids.

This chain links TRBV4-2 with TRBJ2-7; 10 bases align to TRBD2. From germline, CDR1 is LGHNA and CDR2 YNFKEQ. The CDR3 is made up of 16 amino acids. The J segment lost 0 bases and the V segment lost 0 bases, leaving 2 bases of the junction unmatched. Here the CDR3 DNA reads TGTGCCAGCAGCCAAGAAGAGCGGGGGGGCTCCTACGAGCAGTACTTC. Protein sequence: CASSQEERGGSYEQYF.

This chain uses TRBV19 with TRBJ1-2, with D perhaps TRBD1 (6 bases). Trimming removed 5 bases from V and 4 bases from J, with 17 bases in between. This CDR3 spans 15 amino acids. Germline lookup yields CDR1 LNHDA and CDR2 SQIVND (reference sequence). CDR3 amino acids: CASSLTTGVGYGYTF. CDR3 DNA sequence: TGTGCCAGTAGTCTGACGACAGGCGTGGGCTATGGCTACACCTTC.

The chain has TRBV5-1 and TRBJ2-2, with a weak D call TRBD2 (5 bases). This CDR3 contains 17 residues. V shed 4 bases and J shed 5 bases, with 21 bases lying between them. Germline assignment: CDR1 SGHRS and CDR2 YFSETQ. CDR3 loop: CASSPPYVAGGTGELFF. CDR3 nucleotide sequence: TGCGCCAGCAGCCCCCCGTACGTGGCAGGAGGTACCGGGGAGCTGTTTTTT.

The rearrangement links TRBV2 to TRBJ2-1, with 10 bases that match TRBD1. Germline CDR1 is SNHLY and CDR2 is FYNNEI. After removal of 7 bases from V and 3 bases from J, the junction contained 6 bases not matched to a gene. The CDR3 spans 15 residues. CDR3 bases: TGTGCCAGCAATAGGCGGGACAGGGGCTACAATGAGCAGTTCTTC. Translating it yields CASNRRDRGYNEQFF.

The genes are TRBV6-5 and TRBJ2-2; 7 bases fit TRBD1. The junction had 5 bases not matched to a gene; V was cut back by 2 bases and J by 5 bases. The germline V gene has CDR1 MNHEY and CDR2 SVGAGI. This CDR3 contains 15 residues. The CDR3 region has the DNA TGTGCCAGCAGTTACGAGGGGGCGCGAACCGGGGAGCTGTTTTTT. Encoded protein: CASSYEGARTGELFF.

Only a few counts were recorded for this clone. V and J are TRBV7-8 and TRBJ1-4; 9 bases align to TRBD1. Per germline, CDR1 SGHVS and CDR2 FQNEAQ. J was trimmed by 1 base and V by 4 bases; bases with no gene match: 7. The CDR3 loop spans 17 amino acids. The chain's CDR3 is CASSSGQGLGTNEKLFF. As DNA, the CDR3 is TGTGCCAGCAGCTCCGGACAGGGGCTAGGAACTAATGAAAAACTGTTTTTT.

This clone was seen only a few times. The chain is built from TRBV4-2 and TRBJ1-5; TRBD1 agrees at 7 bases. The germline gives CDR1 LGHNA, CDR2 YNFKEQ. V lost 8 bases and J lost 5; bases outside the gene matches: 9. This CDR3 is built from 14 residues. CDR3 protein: CASALGQDHQPQHF. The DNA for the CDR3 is TGTGCCAGCGCCCTCGGACAGGATCATCAGCCCCAGCATTTT.

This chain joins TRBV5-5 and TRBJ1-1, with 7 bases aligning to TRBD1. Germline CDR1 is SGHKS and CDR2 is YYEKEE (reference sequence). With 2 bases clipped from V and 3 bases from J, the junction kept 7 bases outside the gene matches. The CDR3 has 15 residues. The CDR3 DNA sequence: TGTGCCAGCAGCTTTAGGACAGGATGGGACACTGAAGCTTTCTTT. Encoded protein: CASSFRTGWDTEAFF.